The T cell receptor beta chain under discussion was sequenced for a study of Ad26.COV2.S vaccination and SARS-CoV-2 variants (dated by TCRdb to the early 2020s). Regarding the study in general: Donors in the vaccine arm were drawn from COV1001, a phase I-IIa trial of Ad26.COV2.S in healthy adults that was multicentre, randomized, double-blind and placebo-controlled. Ad26.COV2.S was administered intramuscularly at 5 x 10^10 or 1 x 10^11 viral particles, either as a single shot or as two shots given 56 days apart. The specificity and breadth of SARS-CoV-2-reactive T cell receptors after Ad26.COV2.S vaccination were assessed by TCRbeta repertoire sequencing. A total of roughly 32 samples were included in the TCR-sequenced set, comprising about 20 Ad26.COV2.S vaccine recipients, 5 placebo recipients and 8 SARS-CoV-2 convalescent individuals. Trial participants were randomized into five groups of five, in which low-dose or high-dose Ad26.COV2.S was given once or twice, or placebo was given on both occasions. Investigators remained blinded to trial group allocation during experiments and outcome assessment.

Sample treatment or condition, as interpreted from the label and publication: some 19 received Ad26.COV2.S at low or high dose, single or two shots; 5 received placebo; per-sample allocation not given. Repertoires of vaccine and placebo recipients were sequenced from samples collected on day 63 after the first injection. In Cohort 1b, some 25 adults aged 18-55 years were enrolled at a single site in Boston, USA, between 29 July and 7 August 2020. As a vaccine, Ad26.COV2.S was a replication-incompetent adenovirus type 26 vector that expressed a prefusion-stabilized SARS-CoV-2 spike protein derived from the original Wuhan strain. Broad study findings and their caveats: Non-spike TCR breadth was comparable between vaccine and placebo recipients, consistent with the vaccine containing only spike. Higher spike-specific TCR breadth was observed in Ad26.COV2.S recipients than in placebo recipients (P = 0.0014). It was noted by the authors that total T cell responses may have been underestimated by the TCR breadth and depth analyses. The study was not powered for comparison of responses between vaccine doses or regimens. After vaccination, substantial breadth of spike-specific CD8+ and CD4+ T cell responses was reported.

TCRbeta CDR3 regions were sequenced with the immunoSEQ Assay. After extraction, genomic DNA underwent amplification by bias-controlled multiplex PCR, followed by high-throughput sequencing. As for the authors' bioinformatics: To quantify the absolute abundance of every unique TCRbeta CDR3 region, sequences were collapsed and filtered. T cell fraction was estimated by normalization of TCRbeta template counts to usable DNA, with usable DNA being measured through amplification of reference genes present in all nucleated cells. Repertoire TCRs were annotated as SARS-CoV-2-specific when V gene, CDR3 amino acid sequence and J gene were exactly matched to a known reactive TCR set. The reference SARS-CoV-2 TCR set came from MIRA and was filtered for enrichment in COVID-19-positive ImmuneCODE repertoires, removing public or cross-reactive TCRs. Using the MIRA antigens, annotated TCRs were further analysed by specific ORF or by position within an ORF. Breadth was defined as the number of annotated unique rearrangements divided by the total number of unique productive rearrangements, and depth was defined as the summed frequency of the annotated unique rearrangements. TCR breadth was compared between groups using two-sided Wilcoxon rank-sum tests. TCRdb obtained this table from immuneACCESS and retained in-frame rearrangements with V and J assigned. These tables miss some clones; where compared with another copy, unresolved V genes account for less than half of the shortfall, and the remainder is unexplained. The V and J calls and clone size are taken from that table; D and trimming were inferred from the DNA. The sample has approximately 480,000 clones on record, roughly nine tenths of them singletons. 9.5% to 15% of the sample lies in the top ten.

With regard to this clone: Its cognate antigen has yet to be identified. No clone much larger than this one lies a single base away; base qualities are absent.

Spanning cysteine to phenylalanine, the CDR3 consists of 14 amino acids. Just the 42-base CDR3 DNA is kept, in frame starting at base 1. Sequences SGHNT (CDR1) and YYREEE (CDR2) are obtained from the germline V gene (reference sequence). The trim is 4 bases for V and 4 bases for J, with a gap of 14 bases between the germline ends. Sequenced material: peripheral blood, taken in a trial of Ad26.COV2.S vaccine versus placebo. The chain was built from TRBV5-4 and TRBJ2-5; 6 matching bases give a weak D call of TRBD2. The clonotype comes from a person aged 18-60 years who received the Ad26.COV2.S COVID-19 vaccine or a placebo. CDR3 loop: CASSGPGERETQYF. The nucleotide sequence is given as TGTGCCAGCAGCGGACCGGGAGAACGAGAGACCCAGTACTTC.